These 6 T cell receptor beta chains were all obtained from the same sample, sequenced in a study of cytomegalovirus exposure and HLA in healthy donors. TCRdb's table, derived via immunoSEQ multiplex PCR, lists solely in-frame clones and lacks some. This table has some 160,000 clones, approximately 89% appearing once. Material: PBMCs. The receptor set was obtained from a man aged 18 to 30 in good health and CMV-seronegative.

The chain couples TRBV7-6 to TRBJ2-5, with 7 bases matching TRBD1. Per the germline V gene, CDR1 is SGHVS and CDR2 is FNYEAQ. The CDR3 is made up of 15 amino acids. V shed 5 bases and J 2 bases; nucleotides not matched to a gene: 8. CDR3 nucleotides: TGTGCCAGCAGCCCCGGGACAGTGAGTCAAGAGACCCAGTACTTC. Protein product: CASSPGTVSQETQYF.

This chain links TRBV14 with TRBJ2-7, with TRBD1 matching 7 bases. The ends lost 2 bases at V and 3 bases at J; junction bases unmatched: 13. The CDR3 totals 17 residues. Germline CDR1 is SGHDN and CDR2 is FVKESK. DNA of the CDR3: TGTGCCAGCAGCCAACTTAACAGGGGCGGCTTGGGCTACGAGCAGTACTTC. The encoded protein is CASSQLNRGGLGYEQYF. The full variable domain, in which reference TRBV14 and TRBJ2-7 provide the parts outside the CDR3, is EAGVTQFPSHSVIEKGQTVTLRCDPISGHDNLYWYRRVMGKEIKFLLHFVKESKQDESGMPNNRFLAERTGGTYSTLKVQPAELEDSGVYFCASSQLNRGGLGYEQYFGPGTRLTVT.

The rearrangement uses TRBV4-1 and TRBJ2-5, with D tentatively TRBD2 (6 bases). This CDR3 has 16 amino acids. The V gene's germline CDR1 is MGHRA and CDR2 YSYEKL. V was shortened by 3 bases and J by 3 bases, with 17 bases between the two germline ends. The CDR3 reads CASSQFPWRREETQYF. CDR3 nucleotides: TGCGCCAGCAGCCAGTTCCCGTGGCGGAGGGAAGAGACCCAGTACTTC.

The V gene is TRBV9, the J gene TRBJ1-4; D perhaps matches TRBD1 (5 bases). V dropped 0 bases and J dropped 8 bases, with 11 bases sitting between them. The CDR3 length is 14 residues. Germline CDR1 and CDR2: SGDLS and YYNGEE. As DNA, the CDR3 is TGTGCCAGCAGCGTAGGGCAGGGCGAAGAAAAACTGTTTTTT. Its protein product is CASSVGQGEEKLFF.

The rearrangement links TRBV19 to TRBJ2-3; no firm D call. Trimming pared 5 bases from V and 2 bases from J, leaving 20 bases between. The germline gives CDR1 LNHDA, CDR2 SQIVND (reference sequence). The CDR3 totals 17 residues. CDR3 sequence reads: CASSPRLTWPITDTQYF. The CDR3 DNA sequence: TGTGCCAGTAGTCCGCGACTCACCTGGCCCATCACAGATACGCAGTATTTT.

V usage is TRBV10-2 and J usage is TRBJ1-2, with D hard to call. CDR3 length: 13 amino acids. V was cut by 3 bases and J by 4 bases, with 9 bases left in between. Germline V lookup: CDR1 WSHSY, CDR2 SAAADI. Here the CDR3 reads CASSDDRSYGYTF. The CDR3 nucleotides are TGCGCCAGCAGTGATGATCGGAGCTATGGCTACACCTTC.